This is a list of T cell receptor beta chains from one sample in a study of blood T cell repertoires in COVID-19. TCRdb's table, derived via immunoSEQ multiplex PCR, lists solely in-frame clones and lacks some. The sample lists approximately 380,000 clones; more than 70% were seen once. The specimen was PBMCs or T cells enriched from blood (not recorded which). Receptors were obtained from a woman aged 18-35 years who had recovered from COVID-19. The CDR3 runs from the conserved cysteine through the conserved F or W. Fields, in order: V gene, J gene, CDR3 protein.

>TRBV27|TRBJ1-1
CASSLTGQGVNTEAFF
>TRBV3-1/TRBV3-2|TRBJ1-1
CASSQAGAKAAEAFF
>TRBV18|TRBJ1-2
CASSPVATGGWGYTF
>TRBV11-2|TRBJ1-2
CASSLADRGYYGYTF
>TRBV5-4|TRBJ1-2
CASNRGLTNDYGYTF
>TRBV2|TRBJ2-7
CASSERGTSGSYEQYF
>TRBV4-1|TRBJ2-2
CASSGTVWTGELFF
>TRBV15|TRBJ2-3
CATSRENPWDRGTDTQYF
>TRBV4-1|TRBJ2-7
CASSNRDRGYEQYF
>TRBV10-3|TRBJ1-1
CAISLGARNTEAFF
>TRBV29-1|TRBJ1-1
CSGQGKNTEAFF
>TRBV6-1|TRBJ2-3
CASSGGRTSGGAGDTQYF
>TRBV9|TRBJ1-1
CASSVGSQGRNTEAFF
>TRBV27|TRBJ2-7
CASSRDGRGIYEQYF
>TRBV18|TRBJ1-1
CASSPPEGLNTEAFF
>TRBV7-9|TRBJ2-1
CASTHRGLNEQFF
>TRBV10-3|TRBJ1-2
CAISESAGGGGYTF
>TRBV5-5|TRBJ2-2
CASRRDSYTGELFF